What follows are 23 T cell receptor beta chains derived from one specimen sequenced in a study of blood T cell repertoires in COVID-19. The table came from immunoSEQ multiplex PCR; TCRdb's copy has only in-frame clones and leaves some out. The repertoire holds about 59,000 clones, with around 91% as singletons. The sample consisted of peripheral blood. The receptors stem from a human donor in a cohort sampled during active COVID-19.

V usage is TRBV18 and J usage is TRBJ1-1; D is possibly TRBD1 (5 bases). The germline V gene encodes CDR1 KGHSH and CDR2 LQKENI. Trimming left V 3 bases short and J 4 bases short, with 15 bases between. The CDR3 runs to 15 residues. The CDR3: CASSPSAGGITEAFF. As DNA, the CDR3 is TGTGCCAGCTCACCCTCCGCGGGGGGGATCACTGAAGCTTTCTTT.

The genes are TRBV7-3 and TRBJ2-7; 8 bases align to TRBD2. V shed 2 bases and J 3 bases; nucleotides not matched to a gene: 9. This CDR3 contains 16 residues. The germline gives CDR1 SGHTA, CDR2 FQGTGA. This CDR3 is CASSLFPRGGLYEQYF. The CDR3 DNA reads TGTGCCAGCAGCTTATTCCCCCGGGGGGGTCTCTACGAGCAGTACTTC. Using reference TRBV7-3 and TRBJ2-7 for the parts outside the CDR3, the full variable domain is GAGVSQTPSNKVTEKGKYVELRCDPISGHTALYWYRQSLGQGPEFLIYFQGTGAADDSGLPNDRFFAVRPEGSVSTLKIQRTERGDSAVYLCASSLFPRGGLYEQYFGPGTRLTVT.

The rearrangement uses TRBV18 and TRBJ2-1, with D hard to call. CDR3 length: 14 amino acids. CDR1 is KGHSH, CDR2 LQKENI, per germline. Trimming removed 5 bases from V and 2 bases from J, with 10 bases in between. The CDR3 DNA sequence: TGTGCCAGCTCAGTTAGCCTTGCCTACAATGAGCAGTTCTTC. This codes for CASSVSLAYNEQFF.

This chain joins TRBV30 and TRBJ1-5; possibly TRBD1 for D (6 bases). V lost 0 bases, J lost 4 bases, and 13 bases lay in between. CDR3 length: 15 residues. Looked up from germline, CDR1 is GTSNPN and CDR2 is SVGIG (reference sequence). The CDR3 nucleotides are TGTGCCTGGAGTGTAGGGTCAGGGGAGAATCAGCCCCAGCATTTT. This translates into CAWSVGSGENQPQHF.

This chain joins TRBV28 and TRBJ2-5, with TRBD2 matching over 7 bases. The CDR3 loop spans 15 amino acids. Looked up from germline, CDR1 is MDHEN and CDR2 is SYDVKM. With 3 bases clipped from V and 3 bases from J, the junction kept 7 bases outside the gene matches. For the CDR3, the DNA is TGTGCCAGCAGTTTCTGGACGGGGAGGGAAGAGACCCAGTACTTC. Translating it yields CASSFWTGREETQYF. Drawing the rest from reference TRBV28 and TRBJ2-5, the complete variable domain is DVKVTQSSRYLVKRTGEKVFLECVQDMDHENMFWYRQDPGLGLRLIYFSYDVKMKEKGDIPEGYSVSREKKERFSLILESASTNQTSMYLCASSFWTGREETQYFGPGTRLLVL.

V usage is TRBV19 and J usage is TRBJ1-2; D is perhaps TRBD1 (5 bases). The V and J ends lost 3 bases and 1 base respectively, with 12 bases between them. This CDR3 is built from 15 residues. Germline-derived CDR1 and CDR2 are LNHDA and SQIVND (reference sequence). CDR3 nucleotides: TGTGCCAGTAGTATCCCCGGACACCGTAACTATGGCTACACCTTC. Protein: CASSIPGHRNYGYTF.

The chain joins TRBV2 to TRBJ1-5; D might be TRBD1 (5 bases). Germline V gene sequence: CDR1 SNHLY, CDR2 FYNNEI. The CDR3 length is 14 residues. The V gene lost 7 bases and the J gene lost 4 bases, with 14 bases spanning the gap. The CDR3 is CASTSGDYNQPQHF. The DNA for the CDR3 is TGTGCCAGCACGTCGGGGGATTATAATCAGCCCCAGCATTTT. The entire variable domain, with the rest obtained from reference TRBV2 and TRBJ1-5, is as follows: EPEVTQTPSHQVTQMGQEVILRCVPISNHLYFYWYRQILGQKVEFLVSFYNNEISEKSEIFDDQFSVERPDGSNFTLKIRSTKLEDSAMYFCASTSGDYNQPQHFGDGTRLSIL.

This sequence joins TRBV18 and TRBJ1-1; D call uncertain. Germline loops: CDR1 KGHSH, CDR2 LQKENI. Trimming stripped 4 bases from V and 1 base from J, with 10 bases between. The CDR3 extends over 14 amino acids. CDR3 region: CASSLSDPNTEAFF. The CDR3 DNA reads TGTGCCAGCTCACTCAGCGACCCGAACACTGAAGCTTTCTTT.

The V and J genes are TRBV11-2 and TRBJ2-4; 7 nucleotides align to TRBD1. The V gene end was trimmed by 5 bases and the J gene end by 1 base; junction bases not matched to a gene: 17. This CDR3 is 19 amino acids long. Germline loops: CDR1 SGHAT, CDR2 FQNNGV. CDR3 sequence: CASSTDRDSLVPAKNIQYF. CDR3 coding DNA: TGTGCCAGCAGCACTGACCGGGACAGCTTAGTCCCGGCCAAAAACATTCAGTACTTC.

The chain carries TRBV30 and TRBJ1-3; D is uncertain. Germline V gene sequence: CDR1 GTSNPN, CDR2 SVGIG (reference sequence). The V end lost 0 bases, the J end lost 3 bases, and 6 bases lay between the germline ends. The length of the CDR3 is 13 residues. CDR3 sequence: CAWSVNNGNTIYF. CDR3 coding DNA: TGTGCCTGGAGTGTAAACAATGGAAACACCATATATTTT.

The chain recombines TRBV7-9 with TRBJ2-1; TRBD2 is a possible D gene (6 bases). V lost 3 bases and J lost 8, with 17 bases in between. The germline CDR1 and CDR2 sequences are SEHNR and FQNEAQ (reference sequence). This CDR3 is 15 amino acids long. DNA of the CDR3: TGTGCCAGCAGCTTCCGGGACTCCAAAGGCCATGAGCAGTTCTTC. Protein: CASSFRDSKGHEQFF. Full variable domain (outside the CDR3, taken from reference TRBV7-9 and TRBJ2-1): DTGVSQNPRHKITKRGQNVTFRCDPISEHNRLYWYRQTLGQGPEFLTYFQNEAQLEKSRLLSDRFSAERPKGSFSTLEIQRTEQGDSAMYLCASSFRDSKGHEQFFGPGTRLTVL.

The chain joins TRBV18 to TRBJ1-1, with no clear D. Looked up from germline, CDR1 is KGHSH and CDR2 is LQKENI. V lost 5 bases and J 4 bases, leaving 11 bases between the germline ends. The CDR3 has 13 residues. The CDR3 loop reads CASSDLASTEAFF. The CDR3 nucleotides are TGTGCCAGCTCAGACTTAGCGAGCACTGAAGCTTTCTTT.

The chain combines TRBV4-1 with TRBJ2-1, with D perhaps TRBD2 (6 bases). This CDR3 has 16 amino acids. Between the trimmed V and J ends, which lost 1 base and 3 bases, there was a span of 13 bases. Germline V gene lookup returns CDR1 MGHRA and CDR2 YSYEKL. The CDR3 coding sequence is TGCGCCAGCAGCCAAGCGTTGCGGGGCAGCTACAATGAGCAGTTCTTC. Translating it yields CASSQALRGSYNEQFF.

The chain couples TRBV7-3 to TRBJ2-5, with 9 bases aligning to TRBD1. V lost 4 bases and J lost 4; bases outside the gene matches: 1. The CDR3 length is 13 residues. Germline loops: CDR1 SGHTA, CDR2 FQGTGA. CDR3 coding DNA: TGTGCCAGCAGCTCGGGACAGGGAGAGACCCAGTACTTC. Its protein is CASSSGQGETQYF.

The chain uses TRBV27 and TRBJ2-7; 7 positions agree with TRBD2. V lost 2 bases and J lost 10; bases outside the gene matches: 5. The CDR3 sequence is 12 residues long. The germline CDR1 and CDR2 sequences are MNHEY and SMNVEV (reference sequence). CDR3 protein: CASSLAGVNQYF. In DNA, the CDR3 is TGTGCCAGCAGTTTAGCGGGAGTGAATCAGTACTTC.

This sequence joins TRBV5-4 and TRBJ1-4; D is perhaps TRBD1 (6 bases). CDR3 size: 13 residues. The V and J ends lost 5 bases and 4 bases respectively, with 9 bases between them. CDR1 is SGHNT and CDR2 is YYREEE in the germline V gene (reference sequence). The DNA for the CDR3 is TGTGCCAGCAGTCGAGGGGGTAATGAAAAACTGTTTTTT. As protein: CASSRGGNEKLFF.

The CDR3 sequence: CASSETGGRTEAFF. The CDR3 coding sequence is TGTGCCAGCAGTGAGACCGGGGGGAGGACTGAAGCTTTCTTT. The V gene is TRBV2, the J gene TRBJ1-1; D may be TRBD1 (5 bases). The V gene's germline CDR1 is SNHLY and CDR2 FYNNEI. V was trimmed by 3 bases and J by 5 bases, leaving 13 bases between them. CDR3 length: 14 amino acids. The whole variable domain, remainder taken from reference TRBV2 and TRBJ1-1, is EPEVTQTPSHQVTQMGQEVILRCVPISNHLYFYWYRQILGQKVEFLVSFYNNEISEKSEIFDDQFSVERPDGSNFTLKIRSTKLEDSAMYFCASSETGGRTEAFFGQGTRLTVV.

The chain has TRBV3-1 (or the pseudogene TRBV3-2) and TRBJ1-2; TRBD1 agrees at 8 bases. The CDR3 consists of 16 residues. Germline V gives CDR1 LGHDT, CDR2 YNNKEL (reference sequence). The J segment lost 7 bases and the V segment lost 1 base, leaving 11 bases of the junction unmatched. The CDR3 bases are TGTGCCAGCAGCCAAGGCAAGGCCGGACAGGGTCGTGGCTACACCTTC. It encodes CASSQGKAGQGRGYTF.

CDR3 in amino acids: CASSARTEDRVVRNTIYF. The CDR3 nucleotides are TGTGCCAGCAGCGCCCGCACAGAAGACAGGGTTGTTAGAAACACCATATATTTT. This chain uses TRBV9 with TRBJ1-3; 7 nucleotides match TRBD1. V lost 3 bases, J lost 5 bases, and 17 bases stayed unmatched. The CDR3 is 18 residues long. CDR1 is SGDLS and CDR2 is YYNGEE in the germline V gene.

This clone has only one observation. The rearrangement uses TRBV18 and TRBJ2-3; 8 positions agree with TRBD2. V was pared by 6 bases and J by 1 base, with 12 bases of the junction left unmatched. The germline CDR1 and CDR2 sequences are KGHSH and LQKENI. This CDR3 comprises 17 residues. The CDR3 here is CASSRGGASRGTDTQYF. CDR3 sequence (DNA): TGTGCCAGCTCCCGGGGGGGGGCCTCTCGTGGCACAGATACGCAGTATTTT. Using reference TRBV18 and TRBJ2-3 for the parts outside the CDR3, the full variable domain is NAGVMQNPRHLVRRRGQEARLRCSPMKGHSHVYWYRQLPEEGLKFMVYLQKENIIDESGMPKERFSAEFPKEGPSILRIQQVVRGDSAAYFCASSRGGASRGTDTQYFGPGTRLTVL.

In this sample, this clone turned up once. The junction differs from germline at one of its ends, possibly a read error. The genes are TRBV7-8 and TRBJ2-3; D unresolved. Germline loops: CDR1 SGHVS, CDR2 FQNEAQ. This CDR3 spans 14 amino acids. The CDR3 nucleotides are TGTGCCAGCAGCCCGGGTCCCCTCACAAATACGCAGTATTTT. Its protein is CASSPGPLTNTQYF.

The chain carries TRBV7-6 and TRBJ1-4; 10 bases line up with TRBD1. CDR3 length: 15 residues. CDR1 and CDR2 (germline): SGHVS, FNYEAQ. V shed 4 bases and J 10 bases; nucleotides not matched to a gene: 9. The CDR3 region has the DNA TGTGCCAGCAGCTCAATGACAGGGGGCGAAGGAAAACTGTTTTTT. This encodes CASSSMTGGEGKLFF.

The chain has TRBV18 and TRBJ2-1; a possible D gene is TRBD1 (5 bases). Trimming shortened V by 1 base and J by 4 bases, and 5 bases separated the two germline ends. Germline CDR1 is KGHSH and CDR2 is LQKENI. The length of the CDR3 is 13 residues. The CDR3 loop reads CASSPQGYNEQFF. The CDR3 DNA sequence: TGTGCCAGCTCACCACAGGGGTACAATGAGCAGTTCTTC. The full variable domain, in which reference TRBV18 and TRBJ2-1 provide the parts outside the CDR3, is NAGVMQNPRHLVRRRGQEARLRCSPMKGHSHVYWYRQLPEEGLKFMVYLQKENIIDESGMPKERFSAEFPKEGPSILRIQQVVRGDSAAYFCASSPQGYNEQFFGPGTRLTVL.